This T cell receptor (beta chain) comes out of a study of spatial heterogeneity in lung cancer. The CDR3 is 17 amino acids. Germline loops: CDR1 MNHEY, CDR2 SVGAGI. V lost 0 bases and J lost 0; bases outside the gene matches: 7. In its sample, this clonotype was seen many times. Because the library targeted alpha chains, this beta chain is an off-target read whose size means little. Every molecule of TCR cDNA had its own unique molecular identifier. TCRdb itself ran the 5' RACE reads through MiXCR, one entry per CDR3 protein. The sample lists 13,000 or so distinct CDR3 sequences, 3.9% occurring once. Time point defined: sample taken at primary tumor resection. Unsorted whole RNA samples from tumor, nontumor lung or frozen PBMC were sequenced.

The chain links TRBV6-5 to TRBJ1-1, with TRBD1 matching over 7 bases. Source: PBMCs, taken at surgery. The TCR was taken from a male donor with early-stage non-small cell lung cancer. The CDR3 DNA reads as TGTGCCAGCAGTTACTCCCGGACAGGTGGGATGAACACTGAAGCTTTCTTT. Its translation: CASSYSRTGGMNTEAFF.